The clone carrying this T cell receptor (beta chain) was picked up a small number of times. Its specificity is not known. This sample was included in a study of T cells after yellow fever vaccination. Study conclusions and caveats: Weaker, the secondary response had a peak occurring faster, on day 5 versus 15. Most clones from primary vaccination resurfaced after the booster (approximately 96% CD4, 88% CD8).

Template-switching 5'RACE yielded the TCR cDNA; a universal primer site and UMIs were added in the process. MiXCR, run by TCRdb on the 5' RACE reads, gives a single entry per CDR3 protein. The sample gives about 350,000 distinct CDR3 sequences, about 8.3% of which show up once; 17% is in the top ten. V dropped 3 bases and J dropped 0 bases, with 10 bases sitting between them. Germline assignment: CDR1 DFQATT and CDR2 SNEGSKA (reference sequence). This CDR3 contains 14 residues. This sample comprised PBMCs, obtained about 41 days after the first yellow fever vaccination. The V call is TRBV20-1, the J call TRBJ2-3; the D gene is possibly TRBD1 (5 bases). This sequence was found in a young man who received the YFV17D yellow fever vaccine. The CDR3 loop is CSARGLHSTDTQYF. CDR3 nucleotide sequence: TGCAGTGCTAGGGGGCTGCATAGCACAGATACGCAGTATTTT.